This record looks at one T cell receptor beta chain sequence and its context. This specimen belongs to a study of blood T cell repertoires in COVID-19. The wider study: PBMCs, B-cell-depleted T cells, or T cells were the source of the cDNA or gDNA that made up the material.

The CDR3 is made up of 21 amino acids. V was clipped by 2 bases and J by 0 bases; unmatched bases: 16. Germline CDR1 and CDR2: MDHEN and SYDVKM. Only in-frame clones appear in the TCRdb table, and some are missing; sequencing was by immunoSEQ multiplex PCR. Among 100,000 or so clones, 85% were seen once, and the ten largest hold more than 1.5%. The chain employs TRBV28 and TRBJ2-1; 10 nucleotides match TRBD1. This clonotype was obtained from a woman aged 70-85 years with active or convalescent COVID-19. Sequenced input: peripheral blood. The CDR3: CASSLEYFGTGVIPSYNEQFF. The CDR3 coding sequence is TGTGCCAGCAGTTTAGAATATTTCGGGACAGGGGTCATTCCCTCCTACAATGAGCAGTTCTTC.